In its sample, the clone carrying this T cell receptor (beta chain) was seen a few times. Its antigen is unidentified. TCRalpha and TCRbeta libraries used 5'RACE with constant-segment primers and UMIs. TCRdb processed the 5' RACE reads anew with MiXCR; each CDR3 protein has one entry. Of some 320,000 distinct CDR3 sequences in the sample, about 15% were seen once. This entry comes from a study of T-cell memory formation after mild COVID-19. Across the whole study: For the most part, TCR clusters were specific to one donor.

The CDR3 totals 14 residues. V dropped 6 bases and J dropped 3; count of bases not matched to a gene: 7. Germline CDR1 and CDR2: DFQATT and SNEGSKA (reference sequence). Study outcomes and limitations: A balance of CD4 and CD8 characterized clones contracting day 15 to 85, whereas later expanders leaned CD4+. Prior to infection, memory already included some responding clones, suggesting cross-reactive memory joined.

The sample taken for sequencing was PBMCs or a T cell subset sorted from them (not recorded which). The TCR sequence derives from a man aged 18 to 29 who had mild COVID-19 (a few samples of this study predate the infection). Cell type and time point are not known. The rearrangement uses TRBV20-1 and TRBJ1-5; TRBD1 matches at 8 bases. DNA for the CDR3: TGCAGTGCGACCTGGGACAGGTTCAATCAGCCCCAGCATTTT. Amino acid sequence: CSATWDRFNQPQHF.